The T cell receptor beta chain under discussion was sequenced for a study of CD8+ T cells in alopecia areata. Following extraction, RNA underwent reverse transcription to cDNA, which served as the sequencing template. TCRdb's table, derived via immunoSEQ multiplex PCR, lists solely in-frame clones and lacks some. This sample has roughly 120,000 clones, with roughly three fifths found just once. V lost 2 bases and J 7 bases, leaving 10 bases between the germline ends. Germline V gene data show CDR1 as SGDLS and CDR2 as YYNGEE. This CDR3 has 14 amino acids. This clone was counted only a few times. Treatment specified: oral pan-JAK inhibitor, 5-10 mg twice daily.

This chain connects TRBV9 to TRBJ1-6; D is ambiguous. This sequence was found in a human donor with alopecia areata. Specimen: CD4+ T cells sorted from blood, collected at week 24, from a patient treated with tofacitinib. The chain's CDR3 is CASSVEGDNSPLHF. Here the CDR3 DNA reads TGTGCCAGCAGCGTCGAGGGAGACAATTCACCCCTCCACTTT.